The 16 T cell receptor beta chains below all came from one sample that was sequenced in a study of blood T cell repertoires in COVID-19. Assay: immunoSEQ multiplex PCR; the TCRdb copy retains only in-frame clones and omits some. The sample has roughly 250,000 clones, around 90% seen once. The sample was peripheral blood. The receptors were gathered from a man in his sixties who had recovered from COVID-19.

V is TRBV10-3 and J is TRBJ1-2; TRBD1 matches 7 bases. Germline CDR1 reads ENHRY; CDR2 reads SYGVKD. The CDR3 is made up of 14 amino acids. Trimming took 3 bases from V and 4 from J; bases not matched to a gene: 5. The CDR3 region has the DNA TGTGCCATCAGTGATAGGACAGGTACCTATGGCTACACCTTC. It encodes CAISDRTGTYGYTF.

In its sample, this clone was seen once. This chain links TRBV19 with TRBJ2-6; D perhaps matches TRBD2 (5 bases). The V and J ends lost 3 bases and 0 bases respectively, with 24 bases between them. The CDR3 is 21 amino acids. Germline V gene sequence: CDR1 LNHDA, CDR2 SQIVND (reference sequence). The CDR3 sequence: CASSMGRPRATGSSGANVLTF. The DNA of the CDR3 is TGTGCCAGTAGTATGGGGAGACCAAGGGCCACGGGGAGCTCTGGGGCCAACGTCCTGACTTTC.

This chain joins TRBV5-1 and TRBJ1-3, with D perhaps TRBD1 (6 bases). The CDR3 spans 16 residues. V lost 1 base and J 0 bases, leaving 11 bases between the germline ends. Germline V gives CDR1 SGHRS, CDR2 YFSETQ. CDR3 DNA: TGCGCCAGCAGCTTGAATGCGGGGGCCTCTGGAAACACCATATATTTT. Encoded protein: CASSLNAGASGNTIYF.

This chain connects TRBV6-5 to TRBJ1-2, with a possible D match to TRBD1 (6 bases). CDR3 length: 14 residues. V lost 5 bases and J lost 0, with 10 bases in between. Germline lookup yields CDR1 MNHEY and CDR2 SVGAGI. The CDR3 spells CASSRDTSNYGYTF. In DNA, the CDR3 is TGTGCCAGCAGTAGGGACACTTCTAACTATGGCTACACCTTC.

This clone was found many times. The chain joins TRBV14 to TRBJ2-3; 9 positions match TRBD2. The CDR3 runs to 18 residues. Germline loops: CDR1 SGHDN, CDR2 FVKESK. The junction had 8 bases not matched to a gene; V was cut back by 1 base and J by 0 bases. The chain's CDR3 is CASSQVRLADSSTDTQYF. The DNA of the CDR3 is TGTGCCAGCAGCCAAGTCAGACTAGCGGACTCTAGCACAGATACGCAGTATTTT. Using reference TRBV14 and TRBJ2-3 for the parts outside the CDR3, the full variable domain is EAGVTQFPSHSVIEKGQTVTLRCDPISGHDNLYWYRRVMGKEIKFLLHFVKESKQDESGMPNNRFLAERTGGTYSTLKVQPAELEDSGVYFCASSQVRLADSSTDTQYFGPGTRLTVL.

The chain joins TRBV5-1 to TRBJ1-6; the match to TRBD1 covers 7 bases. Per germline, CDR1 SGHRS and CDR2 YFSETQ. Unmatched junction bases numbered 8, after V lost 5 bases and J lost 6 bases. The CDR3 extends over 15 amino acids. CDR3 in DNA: TGCGCCAGCAGTCCCCAGGGGGTCCCTAATTCACCCCTCCACTTT. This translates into CASSPQGVPNSPLHF.

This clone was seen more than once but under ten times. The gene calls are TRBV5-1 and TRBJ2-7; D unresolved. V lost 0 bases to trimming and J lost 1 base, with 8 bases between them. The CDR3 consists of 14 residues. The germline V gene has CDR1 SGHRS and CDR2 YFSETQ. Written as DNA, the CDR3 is TGCGCCAGCAGCTTGGAACAGACGTCCTACGAGCAGTACTTC. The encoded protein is CASSLEQTSYEQYF.

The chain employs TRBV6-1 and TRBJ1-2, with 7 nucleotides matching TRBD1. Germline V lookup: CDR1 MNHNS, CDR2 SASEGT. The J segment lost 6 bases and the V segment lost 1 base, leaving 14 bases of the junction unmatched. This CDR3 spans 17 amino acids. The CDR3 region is CASSEDLVHRGANGYTF. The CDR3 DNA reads TGTGCCAGCAGTGAAGATTTGGTACACAGGGGAGCAAATGGCTACACCTTC.

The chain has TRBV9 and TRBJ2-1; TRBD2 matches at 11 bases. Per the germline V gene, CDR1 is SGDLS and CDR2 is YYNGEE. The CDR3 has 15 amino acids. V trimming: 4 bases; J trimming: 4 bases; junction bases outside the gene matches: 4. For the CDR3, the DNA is TGTGCCAGCAGCCGACTAGCGGGGCAATACAATGAGCAGTTCTTC. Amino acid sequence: CASSRLAGQYNEQFF.

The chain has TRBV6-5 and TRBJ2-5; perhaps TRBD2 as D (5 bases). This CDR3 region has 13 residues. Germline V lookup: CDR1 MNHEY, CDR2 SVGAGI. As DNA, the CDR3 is TGTGCGGCTAGGCGGAGCGGACAAGAGACCCAGTACTTC. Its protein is CAARRSGQETQYF.

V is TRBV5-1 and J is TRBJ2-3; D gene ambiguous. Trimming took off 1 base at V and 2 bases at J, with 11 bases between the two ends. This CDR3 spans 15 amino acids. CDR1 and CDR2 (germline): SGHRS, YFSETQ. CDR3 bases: TGCGCCAGCAGCTTGTTGGGCCAGATCACAGATACGCAGTATTTT. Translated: CASSLLGQITDTQYF.

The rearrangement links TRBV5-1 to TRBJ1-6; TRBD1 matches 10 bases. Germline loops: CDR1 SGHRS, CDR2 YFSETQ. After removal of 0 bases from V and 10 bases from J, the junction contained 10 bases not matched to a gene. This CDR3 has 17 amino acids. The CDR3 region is CASSLAIRTGGGSPLHF. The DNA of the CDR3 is TGCGCCAGCAGCTTGGCAATCCGGACAGGGGGTGGATCACCCCTCCACTTT. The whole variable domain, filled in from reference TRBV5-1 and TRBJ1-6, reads KAGVTQTPRYLIKTRGQQVTLSCSPISGHRSVSWYQQTPGQGLQFLFEYFSETQRNKGNFPGRFSGRQFSNSRSEMNVSTLELGDSALYLCASSLAIRTGGGSPLHFGNGTRLTVT.

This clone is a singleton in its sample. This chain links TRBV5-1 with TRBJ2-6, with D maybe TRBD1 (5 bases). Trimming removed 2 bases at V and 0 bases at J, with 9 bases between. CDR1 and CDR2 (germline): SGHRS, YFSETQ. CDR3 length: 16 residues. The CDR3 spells CASSLYRNSGANVLTF. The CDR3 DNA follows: TGCGCCAGCAGCTTATACAGGAACTCTGGGGCCAACGTCCTGACTTTC.

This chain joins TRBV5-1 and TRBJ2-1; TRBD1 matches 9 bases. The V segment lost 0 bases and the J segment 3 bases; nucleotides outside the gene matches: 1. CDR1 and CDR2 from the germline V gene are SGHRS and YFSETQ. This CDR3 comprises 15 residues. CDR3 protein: CASSLGGQGYNEQFF. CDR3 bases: TGCGCCAGCAGCTTGGGGGGACAGGGCTACAATGAGCAGTTCTTC.

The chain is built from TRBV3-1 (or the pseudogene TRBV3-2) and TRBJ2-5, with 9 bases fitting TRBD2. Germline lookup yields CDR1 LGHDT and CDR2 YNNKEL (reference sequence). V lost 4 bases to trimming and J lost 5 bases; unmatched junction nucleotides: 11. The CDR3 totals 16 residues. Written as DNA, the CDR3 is TGTGCCAGCAGCCCTTGGTCCAGCGGGGGGTGGGAGACCCAGTACTTC. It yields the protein CASSPWSSGGWETQYF.

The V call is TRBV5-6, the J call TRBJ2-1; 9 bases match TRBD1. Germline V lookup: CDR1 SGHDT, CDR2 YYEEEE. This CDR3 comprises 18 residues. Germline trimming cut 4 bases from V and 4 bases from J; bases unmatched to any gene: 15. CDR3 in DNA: TGTGCCAGCAGCGATATTACAGGGGGCGCGAACGGGTACAATGAGCAGTTCTTC. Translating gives CASSDITGGANGYNEQFF.